The 27 T cell receptor beta chains below come from one sample, sequenced in a study of T-cell reconstitution after alpha-beta-depleted transplantation in children. Unique molecular identifiers were used in preparing the TCRbeta library. A single record per CDR3 protein comes from TCRdb applying MiXCR to the PCR reads. The sample includes 120,000 to 150,000 distinct CDR3 sequences, around 8.5% of them seen just once. Sequences were derived from PBMCs, mostly from graft donor cells, sampled 180 days after TCRalphabeta/CD19-depleted stem cell transplant. These receptors were collected from a female patient aged 2 to 10 who had a stem cell transplant for congenital amegakaryocytic thrombocytopenia, so the T cells may come from the graft donor.

V is TRBV7-6 and J is TRBJ2-7; D gene uncertain. This CDR3 has 13 residues. Trimming took 1 base from V and 3 from J, leaving 7 bases between them. CDR1 and CDR2 from the germline V gene are SGHVS and FNYEAQ. The CDR3 here is CASSLGENYEQYF. The CDR3 DNA reads as TGTGCCAGCAGCTTAGGTGAAAACTACGAGCAGTACTTC.

In its sample, this clonotype was seen many times. The chain employs TRBV6-1 and TRBJ1-1; maybe TRBD1 (6 bases). The germline CDR1 and CDR2 sequences are MNHNS and SASEGT. This CDR3 region has 14 residues. The V end lost 6 bases, the J end lost 0 bases, and 11 bases lay between the germline ends. The CDR3 DNA reads as TGTGCCAGCAGACATGGACAGTTGAACACTGAAGCTTTCTTT. The encoded protein is CASRHGQLNTEAFF.

This clonotype was found many times. The V call is TRBV15, the J call TRBJ2-7, with D perhaps matching TRBD2 (5 bases). The V end lost 1 base, the J end lost 0 bases, and 7 bases lay between the germline ends. The CDR3 has 14 residues. Germline loops: CDR1 LNHNV, CDR2 YYDKDF (reference sequence). CDR3 DNA sequence: TGTGCCACCAGCAGAGGGGGAGCCTCCTACGAGCAGTACTTC. It specifies CATSRGGASYEQYF.

This clonotype was detected ten times or more. The V and J genes are TRBV5-1 and TRBJ2-2, with D possibly TRBD2 on 5 matching bases. V was pared by 2 bases and J by 0 bases, with 8 bases between. The germline V gene has CDR1 SGHRS and CDR2 YFSETQ. CDR3 size: 15 residues. This CDR3 is CASSFGGPNTGELFF. The CDR3 bases are TGCGCCAGCAGCTTCGGCGGGCCGAACACCGGGGAGCTGTTTTTT.

The rearrangement links TRBV12-3 or TRBV12-4 to TRBJ2-2; no clear D. V dropped 2 bases and J dropped 5 bases, with 6 bases sitting between them. The CDR3 extends over 13 amino acids. CDR3 sequence: CASSLTGTGELFF. In nucleotides, the CDR3 is TGTGCCAGCAGTTTAACCGGGACCGGGGAGCTGTTTTTT.

This clonotype has at least ten counts. The V and J genes are TRBV29-1 and TRBJ2-3, with D possibly being TRBD1 or TRBD2 (5 bases each). CDR1 is SQVTM, CDR2 ANQGSEA, per germline. This CDR3 has 14 residues. The CDR3 bases are TGCAGGGCTTCCCGGGACGATTACACAGATACGCAGTATTTT. Protein product: CRASRDDYTDTQYF.

This clonotype was detected ten times or more. This chain joins TRBV10-3 and TRBJ2-1; TRBD2 matches 13 bases. Germline V gene sequence: CDR1 ENHRY, CDR2 SYGVKD. After removal of 0 bases from V and 10 bases from J, the junction contained 12 bases not matched to a gene. CDR3 size: 18 residues. DNA of the CDR3: TGTGCCATCAGTGAGTCGAACAGTGGACTAGCGGGAGCCGGAGAGCAGTTCTTC. Translated: CAISESNSGLAGAGEQFF.

This clonotype showed up many times. The rearrangement joins TRBV29-1 to TRBJ2-3; 9 bases match TRBD1. The CDR3 has 16 residues. Germline values: CDR1 SQVTM, CDR2 ANQGSEA. With V trimmed by 4 bases and J by 0 bases, 8 bases remained unmatched. DNA of the CDR3: TGCAGCGTTGGTCAGACAGGGGGGTCCAGCACAGATACGCAGTATTTT. Protein: CSVGQTGGSSTDTQYF.

This clonotype was observed at least ten times. The chain uses TRBV7-3 and TRBJ1-1; D call uncertain. The CDR3 spans 14 residues. V gave up 0 bases and J gave up 2 bases, with 7 bases separating them. Germline values: CDR1 SGHTA, CDR2 FQGTGA. The CDR3 here is CASSLTGLNTEAFF. The DNA of the CDR3 is TGTGCCAGCAGCTTAACAGGGCTTAACACTGAAGCTTTCTTT.

In its sample, this clonotype was seen many times. Here the CDR3 DNA reads TGTGCCAGCAGGCACGGGGGTATTGCCGGGGAGCTGTTTTTT. Residues: CASRHGGIAGELFF. The V and J genes are TRBV7-6 and TRBJ2-2, with D possibly being TRBD2 (6 bases). The CDR3 spans 14 residues. Trimming removed 6 bases at V and 6 bases at J, with 14 bases between. Germline loops: CDR1 SGHVS, CDR2 FNYEAQ.

This chain joins TRBV12-3 or TRBV12-4 and TRBJ2-7, with TRBD1 as a possible D gene (5 bases). V lost 1 base, J lost 2 bases, and 9 bases lay in between. This CDR3 is built from 14 residues. CDR3 nucleotides: TGTGCCAGCAGTTTAGGGCGGACAACCTACGAGCAGTACTTC. This sequence encodes CASSLGRTTYEQYF.

The rearrangement uses TRBV6-1 and TRBJ1-5; D may be TRBD1 (6 bases). The V end was cut by 11 bases, the J end by 4 bases, with 9 bases between. This CDR3 is 11 amino acids long. Germline loops: CDR1 MNHNS, CDR2 SASEGT. CDR3 DNA sequence: TGTGCCGGGGGGCAAAATCAGCCCCAGCATTTT. It yields the protein CAGGQNQPQHF.

This clonotype showed up just once. A much larger clone lies a single base off, so this may be a read error. The CDR3 does not close with the conserved phenylalanine or tryptophan, likely indicating a read error. This chain joins TRBV28 and TRBJ2-2, with D unclear. V dropped 6 bases and J dropped 8 bases, with 13 bases sitting between them. The length of the CDR3 is 13 residues. The germline V gene has CDR1 MDHEN and CDR2 SYDVKM. CDR3 in amino acids: CASSARNFGELFS. The CDR3 DNA follows: TGTGCCAGCAGCGCCCGGAACTTTGGGGAGCTGTTTTCT.

The V and J genes are TRBV19 and TRBJ2-4, with 7 bases aligning to TRBD2. The CDR3 totals 17 residues. CDR1 and CDR2 from the germline V gene are LNHDA and SQIVND (reference sequence). After removal of 2 bases from V and 0 bases from J, the junction contained 7 bases not matched to a gene. The CDR3 is CASSINGGSKAKNIQYF. CDR3 sequence (DNA): TGTGCCAGTAGTATAAATGGCGGGAGTAAAGCCAAAAACATTCAGTACTTC. Supplemented by reference TRBV19 and TRBJ2-4, the full variable domain reads DGGITQSPKYLFRKEGQNVTLSCEQNLNHDAMYWYRQDPGQGLRLIYYSQIVNDFQKGDIAEGYSVSREKKESFPLTVTSAQKNPTAFYLCASSINGGSKAKNIQYFGAGTRLSVL.

This clonotype was found many times. The chain joins TRBV20-1 to TRBJ1-1, with D perhaps matching TRBD1 (5 bases). The V gene's germline CDR1 is DFQATT and CDR2 SNEGSKA (reference sequence). The length of the CDR3 is 15 residues. Trimming cost V 5 bases and J 4 bases, with 20 bases left between them. The DNA for the CDR3 is TGCAGTGCTCCGGACGCAGTGCGGGGGAGCACTGAAGCTTTCTTT. Translating it yields CSAPDAVRGSTEAFF.

This chain uses TRBV7-9 with TRBJ1-5; tentative D call: TRBD1 (5 bases). Trimming pared 0 bases from V and 7 bases from J, leaving 7 bases between. CDR1 is SEHNR, CDR2 FQNEAQ, per germline (reference sequence). The CDR3 loop spans 13 amino acids. CDR3 loop: CASSLARDQPQHF. CDR3 bases: TGTGCCAGCAGCTTAGCTAGGGACCAGCCCCAGCATTTT.

This clonotype was detected many times. The chain recombines TRBV1 with TRBJ1-1. TRBV1 is noted as a pseudogene. This CDR3 is built from 14 residues. CDR3 nucleotides: TGCACCAGCAGCCCCGGTTTCGTGGACACTGAAGCTTTCTTT. Its protein product is CTSSPGFVDTEAFF.

This clonotype was found many times. The V gene is TRBV20-1, the J gene TRBJ2-7, with D unresolved. Trimming left V 2 bases short and J 6 bases short, with 11 bases between. Germline-derived CDR1 and CDR2 are DFQATT and SNEGSKA (reference sequence). The CDR3 has 12 amino acids. The CDR3: CSARSPRVEQYF. CDR3 sequence (DNA): TGCAGTGCTAGATCCCCAAGGGTCGAGCAGTACTTC.

This clonotype was seen repeatedly, ten times or more. The chain employs TRBV13 and TRBJ1-2, with D uncertain. Germline CDR1 and CDR2: PRHDT and FYEKMQ (reference sequence). There are 14 residues in the CDR3. The V end was cut by 0 bases, the J end by 1 base, with 6 bases between. CDR3 sequence reads: CASSLGRINYGYTF. CDR3 DNA sequence: TGTGCCAGCAGCTTAGGTCGTATTAACTATGGCTACACCTTC.

This clonotype was seen repeatedly, ten times or more. CDR3 coding DNA: TGCGCCAGCAGCTTAACCGGGACAGGGTTGTCCCAAACCTACGAGCAGTACTTC. Residues: CASSLTGTGLSQTYEQYF. The V and J genes are TRBV5-1 and TRBJ2-7; TRBD1 matches 9 bases. Per germline, CDR1 SGHRS and CDR2 YFSETQ. J lost 2 bases, V lost 2 bases, and 14 bases had no gene match. This CDR3 contains 18 residues.

This clonotype was picked up many times. This rearrangement joins TRBV5-1 to TRBJ2-5; 7 bases are a match to TRBD1. This CDR3 has 15 amino acids. Per the germline V gene, CDR1 is SGHRS and CDR2 is YFSETQ. The V segment lost 6 bases and the J segment 5 bases; nucleotides outside the gene matches: 13. CDR3 DNA sequence: TGCGCCAGCACCCTCCGGGACAGCCTCGGGGAGACCCAGTACTTC. It codes for CASTLRDSLGETQYF.

This clonotype came up many times. CDR3 in DNA: TGTGCCAGCAGGCCCTCAGGGAACATGAACACTGAAGCTTTCTTT. It is translated as CASRPSGNMNTEAFF. The chain recombines TRBV6-1 with TRBJ1-1, with D perhaps TRBD1 (5 bases). There are 15 residues in the CDR3. Trimming took off 6 bases at V and 0 bases at J, with 14 bases between the two ends. CDR1 is MNHNS, CDR2 SASEGT, per germline.

Ten or more counts support this clonotype. The V gene is TRBV10-3, the J gene TRBJ1-1, with TRBD1 identical over 9 bases. This CDR3 is 16 amino acids long. V lost 4 bases and J lost 0; bases outside the gene matches: 6. Germline V gives CDR1 ENHRY, CDR2 SYGVKD. Written as DNA, the CDR3 is TGTGCCATCAGTGTGGGGACAGGGACCTTGAACACTGAAGCTTTCTTT. Its protein is CAISVGTGTLNTEAFF.

This clonotype was observed many times. The chain carries TRBV12-3 or TRBV12-4 and TRBJ2-7, with D possibly TRBD2 on 6 matching bases. Trimming cost V 6 bases and J 9 bases, with 12 bases left between them. The CDR3 has 11 residues. CDR3 nucleotide sequence: TGTGCCAGCAGCCTGGGGCGGGGGCAGTACTTC. Protein: CASSLGRGQYF.

This clonotype was seen a handful of times. The V call is TRBV5-5, the J call TRBJ2-5, with TRBD1 matching 11 bases. This CDR3 comprises 17 residues. V shed 2 bases and J 5 bases; nucleotides not matched to a gene: 11. Germline V CDR1 and CDR2: SGHKS, YYEKEE (reference sequence). The CDR3 DNA sequence: TGTGCCAGCAGCTTCCATCCAGGGACAGGGGGGCTCGAGACCCAGTACTTC. Protein sequence: CASSFHPGTGGLETQYF.

A few counts support this clonotype. The gene calls are TRBV6-1 and TRBJ1-5, with D hard to call. The CDR3 sequence is 14 residues long. V dropped 2 bases and J dropped 4 bases, with 9 bases sitting between them. CDR1 is MNHNS and CDR2 is SASEGT in the germline V gene. CDR3 DNA: TGTGCCAGCAGTGAACGGCAGCTTAATCAGCCCCAGCATTTT. Amino acids: CASSERQLNQPQHF.

This clonotype has ten or more counts. The gene calls are TRBV20-1 and TRBJ1-1; D is uncertain. Germline V CDR1 and CDR2: DFQATT, SNEGSKA (reference sequence). V dropped 0 bases and J dropped 10 bases, with 6 bases sitting between them. The CDR3 runs to 10 residues. As DNA, the CDR3 is TGCAGTGCTAGAGATGAGGGAGCTTTCTTT. It yields the protein CSARDEGAFF.